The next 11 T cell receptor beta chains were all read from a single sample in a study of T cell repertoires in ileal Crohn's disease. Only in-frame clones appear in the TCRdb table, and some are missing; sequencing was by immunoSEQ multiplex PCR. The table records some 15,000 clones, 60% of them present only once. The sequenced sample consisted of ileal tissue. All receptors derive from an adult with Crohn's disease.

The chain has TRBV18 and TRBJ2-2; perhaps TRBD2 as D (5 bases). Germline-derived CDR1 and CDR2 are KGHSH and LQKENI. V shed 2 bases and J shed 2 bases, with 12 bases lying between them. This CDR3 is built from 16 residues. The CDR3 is CASSPRAVFNTGELFF. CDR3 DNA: TGTGCCAGCTCACCAAGAGCGGTCTTTAACACCGGGGAGCTGTTTTTT.

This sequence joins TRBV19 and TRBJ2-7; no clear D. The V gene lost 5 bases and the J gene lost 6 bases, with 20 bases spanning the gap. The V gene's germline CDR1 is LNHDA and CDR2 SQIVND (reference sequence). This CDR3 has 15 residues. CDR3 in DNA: TGTGCCAGTAGTTCTGAAATTAGCCTCCCCCGCGAGCAGTACTTC. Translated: CASSSEISLPREQYF.

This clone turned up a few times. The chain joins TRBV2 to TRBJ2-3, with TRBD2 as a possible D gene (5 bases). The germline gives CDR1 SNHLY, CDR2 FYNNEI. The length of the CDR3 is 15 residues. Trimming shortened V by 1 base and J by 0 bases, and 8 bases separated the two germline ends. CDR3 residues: CASSEVRTSTDTQYF. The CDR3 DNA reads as TGTGCCAGCAGTGAAGTCAGGACTAGCACAGATACGCAGTATTTT.

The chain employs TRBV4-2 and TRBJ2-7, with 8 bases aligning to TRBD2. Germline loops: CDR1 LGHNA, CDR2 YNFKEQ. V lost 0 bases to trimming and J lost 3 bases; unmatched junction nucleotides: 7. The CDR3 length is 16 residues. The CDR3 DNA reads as TGTGCCAGCAGCCAAGAAGGGGATACTAGCGGCTACGAGCAGTACTTC. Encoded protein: CASSQEGDTSGYEQYF.

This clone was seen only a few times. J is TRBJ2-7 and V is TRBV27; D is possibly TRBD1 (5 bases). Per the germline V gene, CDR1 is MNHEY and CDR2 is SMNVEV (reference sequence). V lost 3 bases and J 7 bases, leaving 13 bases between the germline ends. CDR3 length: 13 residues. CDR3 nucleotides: TGTGCCAGCAGTTTCAGCAGGGCAAGAGAGCAGTACTTC. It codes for CASSFSRAREQYF.

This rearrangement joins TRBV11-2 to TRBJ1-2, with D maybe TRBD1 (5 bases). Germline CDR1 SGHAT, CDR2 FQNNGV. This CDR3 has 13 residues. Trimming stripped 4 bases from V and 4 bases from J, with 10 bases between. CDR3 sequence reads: CASSSGLTYGYTF. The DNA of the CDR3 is TGTGCCAGCAGCTCGGGACTGACCTATGGCTACACCTTC. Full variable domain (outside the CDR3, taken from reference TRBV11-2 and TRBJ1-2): EAGVAQSPRYKIIEKRQSVAFWCNPISGHATLYWYQQILGQGPKLLIQFQNNGVVDDSQLPKDRFSAERLKGVDSTLKIQPAKLEDSAVYLCASSSGLTYGYTFGSGTRLTVV.

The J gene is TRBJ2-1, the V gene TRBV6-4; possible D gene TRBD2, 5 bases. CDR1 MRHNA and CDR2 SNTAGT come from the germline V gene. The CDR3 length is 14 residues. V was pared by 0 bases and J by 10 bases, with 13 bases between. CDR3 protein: CASSDSIPADEQFF. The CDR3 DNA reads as TGTGCCAGCAGTGACTCGATTCCAGCGGACGAGCAGTTCTTC.

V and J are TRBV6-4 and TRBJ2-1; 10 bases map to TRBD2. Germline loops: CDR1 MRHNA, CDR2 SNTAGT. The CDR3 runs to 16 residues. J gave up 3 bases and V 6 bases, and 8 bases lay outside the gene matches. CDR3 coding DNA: TGTGCCAGCAGCTTTACCGGGACTAGCGACTACAATGAGCAGTTCTTC. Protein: CASSFTGTSDYNEQFF.

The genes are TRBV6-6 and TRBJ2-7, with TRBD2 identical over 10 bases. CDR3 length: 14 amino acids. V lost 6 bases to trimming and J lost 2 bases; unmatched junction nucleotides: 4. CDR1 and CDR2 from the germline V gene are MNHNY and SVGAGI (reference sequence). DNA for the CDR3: TGTGCCAGCAGCCTAGCGGGGGCCCCCTACGAGCAGTACTTC. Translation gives CASSLAGAPYEQYF.

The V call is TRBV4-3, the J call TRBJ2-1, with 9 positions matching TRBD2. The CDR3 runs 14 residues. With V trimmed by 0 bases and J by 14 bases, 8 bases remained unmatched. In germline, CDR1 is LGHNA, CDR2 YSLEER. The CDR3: CASSQDTREGREFF. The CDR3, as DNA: TGCGCCAGCAGCCAAGATACGCGGGAGGGCCGGGAGTTCTTC.

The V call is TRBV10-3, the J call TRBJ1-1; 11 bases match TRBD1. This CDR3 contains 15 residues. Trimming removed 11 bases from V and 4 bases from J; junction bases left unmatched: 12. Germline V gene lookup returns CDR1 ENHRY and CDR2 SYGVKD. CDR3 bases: TGTGCCGGGGGGGCAGAGGGACAGGGGGTCACTGAAGCTTTCTTT. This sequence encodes CAGGAEGQGVTEAFF.